This T cell receptor (beta chain) was documented in a study of T cell repertoires in cytomegalovirus infection. General study findings and limits: Summed public TCR beta family frequency identified CMV carriers bearing the relevant HLA.

About this clonotype: Antigen specificity is unknown.

The junction had 0 bases not matched to a gene; V was cut back by 1 base and J by 0 bases. The CDR3 totals 16 residues. Germline loops: CDR1 SGHVS, CDR2 FNYEAQ. TCRdb re-called the reads with MiXCR, one entry per CDR3 protein. Of approximately 110,000 distinct CDR3 sequences listed, 32% are singletons. The source was CD8+ T cells from cultured PBMCs, collected from culture after CMV antigen stimulation. The chain carries TRBV7-6 and TRBJ2-1; 10 nucleotides line up with TRBD2. The clonotype comes from a human donor in good health (CMV status not recorded). Some clones in this sample may be carry-over from other donors' samples. The CDR3 loop reads CASSLGTSGSYNEQFF. CDR3 in DNA: TGTGCCAGCAGCTTAGGGACTAGCGGCTCCTACAATGAGCAGTTCTTC. The entire variable domain, with the rest obtained from reference TRBV7-6 and TRBJ2-1, is as follows: GAGVSQSPRYKVTKRGQDVALRCDPISGHVSLYWYRQALGQGPEFLTYFNYEAQQDKSGLPNDRFSAERPEGSISTLTIQRTEQRDSAMYRCASSLGTSGSYNEQFFGPGTRLTVL.